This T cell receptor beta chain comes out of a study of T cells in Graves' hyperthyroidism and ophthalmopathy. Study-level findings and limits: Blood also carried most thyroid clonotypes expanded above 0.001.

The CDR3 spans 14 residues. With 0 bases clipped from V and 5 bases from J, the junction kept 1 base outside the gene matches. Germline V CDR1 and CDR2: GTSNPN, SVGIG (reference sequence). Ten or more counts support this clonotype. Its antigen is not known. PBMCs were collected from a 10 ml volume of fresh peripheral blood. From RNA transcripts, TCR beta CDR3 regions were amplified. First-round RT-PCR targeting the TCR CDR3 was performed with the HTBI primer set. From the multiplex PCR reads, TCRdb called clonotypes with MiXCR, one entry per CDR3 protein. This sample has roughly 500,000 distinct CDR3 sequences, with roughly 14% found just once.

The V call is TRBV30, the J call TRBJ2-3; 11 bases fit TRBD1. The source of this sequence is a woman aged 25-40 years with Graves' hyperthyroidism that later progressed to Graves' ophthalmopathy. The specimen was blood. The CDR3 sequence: CAWSVGTGGDTQYF. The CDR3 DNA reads TGTGCCTGGAGTGTAGGGACAGGGGGAGATACGCAGTATTTT.